The 16 T cell receptor beta chains reported below all come from one sample, sequenced in a study of blood T cell repertoires in COVID-19. The assay was immunoSEQ multiplex PCR, and TCRdb's table has in-frame clones only and misses some. This repertoire shows a few hundred thousand clones, around 85% found once; its top ten account for 3.8%. The sample consisted of PBMCs or T cells enriched from blood (not recorded which). The origin of the receptors is a woman aged 35 to 49 with acute COVID-19.

The chain links TRBV30 to TRBJ2-5; 7 nucleotides match TRBD2. V lost 2 bases and J lost 3; bases outside the gene matches: 15. The CDR3 loop spans 17 amino acids. The germline CDR1 and CDR2 sequences are GTSNPN and SVGIG (reference sequence). CDR3 region: CAWSTLIGGLQEETQYF. DNA of the CDR3: TGTGCCTGGAGTACCCTCATCGGGGGACTACAAGAAGAGACCCAGTACTTC.

CDR3 DNA sequence: TGCGCCAGCAGCCAAGAGTGGACTAGCGGGGAGCAGTTCTTC. Its protein product is CASSQEWTSGEQFF. The chain is built from TRBV4-3 and TRBJ2-1; TRBD2 agrees at 11 bases. The CDR3 sequence is 14 residues long. With 0 bases clipped from V and 10 bases from J, the junction kept 2 bases outside the gene matches. The germline V gene encodes CDR1 LGHNA and CDR2 YSLEER.

The CDR3 is CASRGQGILGNQPQHF. CDR3 DNA: TGTGCCAGCAGGGGACAGGGAATTTTGGGCAATCAGCCCCAGCATTTT. This chain connects TRBV2 to TRBJ1-5, with 9 nucleotides matching TRBD1. The CDR3 runs to 16 residues. The J segment lost 2 bases and the V segment lost 6 bases, leaving 8 bases of the junction unmatched. CDR1 is SNHLY and CDR2 is FYNNEI in the germline V gene.

This rearrangement joins TRBV28 to TRBJ1-5; unclear D gene. Germline CDR1 and CDR2: MDHEN and SYDVKM. V lost 3 bases, J lost 4 bases, and 10 bases lay in between. The CDR3 sequence is 14 residues long. Here the CDR3 reads CASSLVEKNQPQHF. CDR3 DNA: TGTGCCAGCAGTTTGGTGGAGAAAAATCAGCCCCAGCATTTT.

The chain combines TRBV3-1 (or the pseudogene TRBV3-2) with TRBJ2-5; 12 nucleotides align to TRBD2. Germline V gene sequence: CDR1 LGHDT, CDR2 YNNKEL (reference sequence). V lost 4 bases to trimming and J lost 3 bases; unmatched junction nucleotides: 3. The CDR3 is made up of 15 amino acids. CDR3 DNA: TGTGCCAGCAGCCTTGGACTAGCGGGAAAAGAGACCCAGTACTTC. Translation gives CASSLGLAGKETQYF.

The rearrangement uses TRBV18 and TRBJ2-7; D is perhaps TRBD2 (5 bases). Germline-derived CDR1 and CDR2 are KGHSH and LQKENI. V lost 3 bases and J 2 bases, leaving 11 bases between the germline ends. This CDR3 contains 14 residues. For the CDR3, the DNA is TGTGCCAGCTCACCCTCGGACGGGACCTACGAGCAGTACTTC. It codes for CASSPSDGTYEQYF.

The chain recombines TRBV7-2 with TRBJ2-3, with D possibly matching TRBD2 (6 bases). CDR1 SGHTA and CDR2 FQGNSA come from the germline V gene. The CDR3 runs to 14 residues. The V end was cut by 3 bases, the J end by 2 bases, with 9 bases between. The CDR3, as DNA: TGTGCCAGCAGCTTGGGCGGGACCACAGATACGCAGTATTTT. Protein: CASSLGGTTDTQYF.

The V gene is TRBV2, the J gene TRBJ1-2; no clear D. The germline V gene has CDR1 SNHLY and CDR2 FYNNEI. The V end lost 7 bases, the J end lost 4 bases, and 13 bases lay between the germline ends. There are 13 residues in the CDR3. The CDR3 protein is CASTAGSGYGYTF. CDR3 coding DNA: TGTGCCAGCACTGCGGGGAGCGGCTATGGCTACACCTTC.

V and J are TRBV6-5 and TRBJ1-1; the D is unclear. Trimming removed 6 bases at V and 6 bases at J, with 11 bases between. The CDR3 is 12 residues long. Germline lookup yields CDR1 MNHEY and CDR2 SVGAGI. Here the CDR3 reads CASRTGRAEAFF. The CDR3 region has the DNA TGTGCCAGCAGAACTGGGCGGGCTGAAGCTTTCTTT.

This sequence joins TRBV3-1 (or the pseudogene TRBV3-2) and TRBJ1-1, with unresolved D. Trimming removed 3 bases from V and 0 bases from J, with 5 bases in between. Per the germline V gene, CDR1 is LGHDT and CDR2 is YNNKEL (reference sequence). This CDR3 is 13 amino acids long. The CDR3 here is CASSHGVNTEAFF. CDR3 in DNA: TGTGCCAGCAGCCACGGGGTGAACACTGAAGCTTTCTTT.

In this sample, this clone turned up once. This chain joins TRBV6-5 and TRBJ1-1; 11 bases fit TRBD1. Trimming cost V 4 bases and J 4 bases; bases outside gene matches: 5. The CDR3 is made up of 15 amino acids. Germline loops: CDR1 MNHEY, CDR2 SVGAGI. The CDR3 bases are TGTGCCAGCAGTTTCCGGGACAGGGGGTTCACTGAAGCTTTCTTT. This codes for CASSFRDRGFTEAFF.

This chain joins TRBV11-2 and TRBJ2-3, with D tentatively TRBD2 (6 bases). Germline V gene data show CDR1 as SGHAT and CDR2 as FQNNGV. The CDR3 is made up of 11 amino acids. Trimming shortened V by 8 bases and J by 4 bases, and 7 bases separated the two germline ends. CDR3 residues: CASGEADTQYF. The CDR3 DNA reads TGTGCCAGCGGGGAGGCAGATACGCAGTATTTT.

This chain joins TRBV27 and TRBJ1-1; TRBD1 matches at 9 bases. V trimming: 6 bases; J trimming: 5 bases; junction bases outside the gene matches: 7. Germline CDR1 reads MNHEY; CDR2 reads SMNVEV (reference sequence). CDR3 length: 14 amino acids. As DNA, the CDR3 is TGTGCCAGCAGACACAGGGGGCTAGGAACTGAAGCTTTCTTT. Protein: CASRHRGLGTEAFF.

This chain joins TRBV19 and TRBJ1-1; 9 bases are a match to TRBD1. This CDR3 comprises 14 residues. Germline CDR1 LNHDA, CDR2 SQIVND (reference sequence). With V trimmed by 8 bases and J by 4 bases, 8 bases remained unmatched. This chain's CDR3 is CASDLTGGGTEAFF. The CDR3 DNA sequence: TGTGCCAGTGACTTGACAGGGGGGGGCACTGAAGCTTTCTTT.

The chain has TRBV4-3 and TRBJ2-6; 7 positions match TRBD2. Looked up from germline, CDR1 is LGHNA and CDR2 is YSLEER. The junction had 9 bases not matched to a gene; V was cut back by 2 bases and J by 2 bases. This CDR3 spans 18 amino acids. CDR3 bases: TGCGCCAGCAGCCAAATGGCTAGCGGCGAACCTGGGGCCAACGTCCTGACTTTC. This codes for CASSQMASGEPGANVLTF.

This clone occurred many times. The rearrangement joins TRBV24-1 to TRBJ2-1; D gene ambiguous. The germline V gene encodes CDR1 KGHDR and CDR2 SFDVKD. This CDR3 region has 15 residues. With 6 bases removed from V and 0 bases from J, the gap between germline ends came to 11 bases. The CDR3 loop is CATSSPESSYNEQFF. The CDR3 nucleotides are TGTGCCACCAGTTCCCCGGAGAGCTCCTACAATGAGCAGTTCTTC.